This T cell receptor beta chain was captured by sequencing in a study of cytomegalovirus exposure and HLA in healthy donors (dated 2017 in TCRdb). Study-level background: An earlier analysis of approximately 600 of the donors reported 250 to 300 Gb of sequence data and around 110 million unique TCR beta sequences from 190 million or so T cells. An earlier analysis of several hundred of the donors applied high-throughput TCR beta sequencing to assess whether each TCR beta V gene segment acted as functional or pseudogenic. Among some 400 genotyped donors of the cohort, an average of about 220,000 unique TCR beta nucleotide sequences was sequenced per donor, of which about 19% were non-productive. Donor age, sex, ethnicity and CMV serostatus were compiled together with the repertoire data. The later analysis used no new phenotypic data to find candidate immune exposures, relying instead on TCR beta sequences and their occurrence across donors. The number of typed donors differed by locus: about 629-640 for A, B, C, DRB1 and DQB1; 500 to 550 for DQA1; 600 to 610 for DPA1; and some 470 for DPB1. All discovery cohort repertoires had been generated on a single sequencing platform. A separate validation cohort of roughly 130 different subjects was used in addition to the approximately 610-subject first cohort. Roughly 300 gigabases of sequencing data and some 85 million unique TCR sequences were included in an early release covering about 700 HLA-typed donors. The study aimed to test whether signatures of past pathogen exposure could be identified by cataloging public T cell receptors. In a later analysis, previously published TCR beta repertoires from fewer than 750 donors were re-analyzed and high-resolution HLA genotyping was added so that TCR occurrence patterns could be studied. Four or five DR-DQ haplotypes were handled as single units for association and clustering, since linkage in the cohort was strong. Using immunosequencing, the study profiled T cell repertoires from approximately 700 subjects and related those repertoires to cytomegalovirus serostatus. The study combined high-throughput TCR immunosequencing, statistical association of individual TCRs with disease status, and machine learning to predict cytomegalovirus infection status. The genetic ancestry cluster associated with self-reported Caucasian donors included approximately 85% of the 300 to 400 genotyped donors. HLA typing covered class I and class II loci at four-digit resolution. A later genetic analysis took genome-wide SNP genotypes for 398 of the 666 donors and used that subset as a discovery cohort. The full study reports these points: Compared with equally common non-associated chains, HLA-associated TCR beta chains in a later analysis were more clonally expanded and had lower generation probabilities. It was suggested by the authors that the approach could potentially be generalized to other disease states and immunological phenotypes. In a later analysis, 16,951 TCR beta sequences were associated with specific HLA alleles at a false discovery rate of 0.05. A cluster of highly shared sequence variants was judged likely to represent a technical artifact of the sequencing pipeline. The presence/absence analyses assumed that sequencing depth was roughly uniform across donors, and that assumption may not be true. Most TCR sequences were seen in very few donors, while some public TCRs were found in many individuals. Three of the identified cytomegalovirus-associated TCR beta chains were confirmed in vitro to be specific for cytomegalovirus antigens. Because counts were too low, seventeen rarely observed V segments, including chromosome 9 orphons, were left out of the earlier analysis of 587 of the donors. Broadly in line with IMGT annotations, most TCR beta V segments showed up in productive rearrangements about 87% or about 30% of the time in an earlier analysis of several hundred of the donors. According to a later analysis, parvovirus B19, influenza, CMV and Epstein-Barr virus appeared linked to several top co-occurrence clusters. The only immune exposure information available for the cohort was CMV serostatus. Linkage disequilibrium might explain the correlated functional status among segregating V segments, but an unknown experimental factor could not be excluded. In both the original and validation cohorts, the classifier was reported to diagnose cytomegalovirus status with high specificity and sensitivity. In a later analysis, most CMV-associated TCR beta chains were found to appear HLA-restricted, with HLA associations seemingly driven largely by CMV exposure. Because some donors lacked HLA typing at each locus, the association tests relied only on the typed subset. A later analysis found that TCR association rates varied across HLA loci, with DRB1 alleles showing the most associated TCRs and HLA-C alleles the fewest. Some IMGT-functional V segments, including TRBV6-2 and TRBV6-3, could not be distinguished by the 87-base-pair reads and were therefore excluded. A further reported finding was that TCR beta sequences accurately predicted the HLA-A and HLA-B alleles for most subjects in the first cohort. Strong co-occurrence of HLA alleles, especially DR and DQ, made assigning TCR associations to individual alleles difficult. V-gene and J-gene trimming of TCR beta chains was associated with a missense DCLRE1C variant in a later genetic analysis, and the association was replicated in an independent cohort. A later genetic analysis reported fewer N-insertions in productive TCRs among donors in an Asian-associated ancestry cluster than the roughly 620-donor mean. In this cohort, only TCR beta chains were sequenced, and detectable features were limited by the absence of alpha or paired-chain data. In the study, some 160 TCR beta chains were listed as associated with cytomegalovirus.

Library creation used the immunoSEQ multiplex PCR assay. For the multiplex PCR, a mixture combining 60 forward primers for TCR Vbeta segments and 13 reverse primers for TCR Jbeta segments was used. The CDR3 region of rearranged TCR beta genes was amplified from genomic DNA with a multiplex PCR assay. The Illumina HiSeq System was used to sequence the amplified TCR beta libraries as 87-base-pair reads. Concerning the study's data processing: In a later analysis, tens of millions of unique TCR beta chains were counted across the 650 to 750 repertoires, and roughly 11 million of these chains were shared by at least two donors. To remove PCR and sequencing errors, raw reads were error-corrected and collapsed into unique sequences using a nearest-neighbor algorithm that merged closely related sequences. To assign V, D and J gene segments, CDR3 sequences were aligned to IMGT reference sequences. For a sequence to be retained, at least a six-nucleotide match to both a V gene segment and a J gene segment was required. Rearrangements were called productive when the CDR3 lacked stop codons and stayed in frame with V and J; all others were non-productive. CDR3 was defined according to IMGT convention as the region running from the second conserved V-encoded cysteine to the conserved J-encoded phenylalanine. The earlier analysis of some 540 of the donors excluded any sequence lacking an unambiguous match to a single V gene segment. In an earlier analysis of several hundred of the donors, V segments were called functional above 56.7% productive rearrangements and were called segregating when the between-donor standard deviation exceeded 5%. A statistical classification framework was built to diagnose cytomegalovirus status from the catalog of TCR beta chain sequences. A later analysis assigned V and J genes by comparing TCR nucleotide sequences with IMGT/GENE-DB human TR gene sequences. In a later analysis, CDR3 sequences and most-parsimonious VDJ recombination scenarios were assigned using the TCRdist pipeline. A later analysis defined each TCR beta chain by its CDR3 amino acid sequence plus V-gene family, and excluded reads lacking a unique V-gene family. As a way to deal with suspected cross-contamination and a sequencing artifact, a later analysis dropped roughly 620 nucleotide sequences that were highly shared and had low generation probability. In a later analysis, a clonal expansion index for each public chain was calculated from normalized within-repertoire ranks of inferred template counts. In a later analysis, generation probabilities were computed using a VDJ recombination model fitted to out-of-frame rearrangements, and the results were checked against IGoR. A later analysis scored TCR-TCR, TCR-HLA and TCR-CMV co-occurrence with hypergeometric tests, applying a repertoire-size bias correction to TCR pairs. A later analysis estimated false discovery rates by permuting HLA or CMV assignments 20 times. A later analysis grouped co-occurring TCRs with DBSCAN, adding TCRdist sequence similarity when clustering within HLA-allele-positive subsets. Repertoires with fewer than 30,000 or more than 120,000 public chains were left out of co-occurrence clustering, as were several repertoires with anomalous nucleotide sharing. The table comes from immuneACCESS by way of TCRdb, which keeps in-frame sequences with V and J called. Part of the clones is missing from these tables; in studies checked, under half for an unresolved V gene and the rest for unknown reasons. V and J calls and clone size are copied from that table; D and trimming were computed from the DNA. The sample has 85,000 to 90,000 clones on record, 85% of them singletons. The ten largest clones capture 7.4% of the sample.

The cohort consisted of 666 healthy bone marrow donors. At the time of sampling, every cohort member was nominally healthy, though immune exposures that went unrecorded were likely present. The donor was CMV seropositive and belonged to the group of 250 to 350 seropositive cohort members. Every donor gave a peripheral blood sample, and the peripheral blood mononuclear cells from that sample were used for TCR beta sequencing. The Qiagen DNeasy Blood Extraction Kit was used to extract genomic DNA from the blood cell samples. On this clone itself: Its specific antigen is unknown. It has no much larger one-base neighbor in the sample; base qualities were not kept.

Counted from cysteine to phenylalanine, this CDR3 has 14 amino acids. Only the CDR3 DNA is retained, 42 bases long and in frame from the first base. V loses 0 bases of germline sequence and J loses 9 bases, and the interval between the two ends is 14 bases. The CDR1 and CDR2 encoded by the germline V gene are SGHRS and YFSETQ. This sequence was found in a man aged 40-50 years in good health and CMV-seropositive. Sequencing was done on a sample of PBMCs. The chain joins TRBV5-1 to TRBJ2-3; a tentative D call is TRBD2 (6 bases match). The CDR3 here reads CASSLDAGSKTQYF. The nucleotide sequence is given as TGCGCCAGCAGCTTGGATGCGGGGTCAAAAACGCAGTATTTT.